The clone carrying this T cell receptor (beta chain) came up many times. From germline, CDR1 is KGHDR and CDR2 SFDVKD. This CDR3 is built from 16 residues. The J segment lost 0 bases and the V segment lost 4 bases, leaving 4 bases of the junction unmatched. This sample stems from a study of neurological immune-mediated disorders. It was from 2 million PBMCs stored at -80 C that the unsorted libraries were obtained. As for the cDNA, it was generated by 5'RACE with 10-nucleotide random UMIs. The yield of each sequencing run was over 170 million TCR-beta sequences from 15-18 subjects. TCRdb processed the 5' RACE reads anew with MiXCR; each CDR3 protein has one entry. Of over 35,000 distinct CDR3 sequences in the sample, 2.5% are singletons; the top ten hold more than 10%.

Sequenced input: PBMCs. The chain uses TRBV24-1 and TRBJ2-1; TRBD2 matches 8 bases. This sequence originates from a man aged 25-40 years with multiple sclerosis. The CDR3 bases are TGTGCCACCAGTGACTCCGGGACTAGCTCCTACAATGAGCAGTTCTTC. It is translated as CATSDSGTSSYNEQFF.